A selection of T cell receptor beta chains follows, all from one sample in a study of control samples from healthy donors and cancer patients. The repertoire was sequenced with immunoSEQ multiplex PCR; TCRdb's copy has only in-frame clones and lacks some. The table has approximately 70,000 clones, roughly 82% seen once; the top ten hold more than 13%. Material: blood. These receptors originate from a man aged 50 or older in good health. Both conserved end residues are part of each CDR3. The D gene is left open where the match is weak. The listing skips clone size in some rows; elsewhere it reads once, few, many or a size class.

v_call	cdr3_length	j_call	d_call	clone_size	cdr3_nt	cdr3_aa
TRBV19	14	TRBJ2-1	TRBD2	few	TGTGCCAGTAGTGGGACTAGCGGGGGCCGGGGAAAGTTCTTC	CASSGTSGGRGKFF
TRBV6-1	16	TRBJ2-7	.	.	TGTGCCAGCGGTGATCAGGCGCTCTCCCCTGTCTACGAGCAGTACTTC	CASGDQALSPVYEQYF
TRBV18	15	TRBJ2-2	.	once	TGTGCCAGCTCACTGCGTCTTGGGGACACCGGGGAGCTGTTTTTT	CASSLRLGDTGELFF
TRBV30	13	TRBJ1-6	.	.	TGTGCCTGGAAGTTGGCAGCTAATTCACCCCTCCACTTT	CAWKLAANSPLHF
TRBV6-4	15	TRBJ2-1	TRBD2	.	TGTGCCAGCAGTGACTCGACTAGCGGGAGCAATGAGCAGTTCTTC	CASSDSTSGSNEQFF
TRBV4-1	15	TRBJ2-7	.	few	TGCGCCAGCAGCCAAGGCCGAGGACTTACCTACGAGCAGTACTTC	CASSQGRGLTYEQYF
TRBV3-1/TRBV3-2	19	TRBJ1-4	TRBD1	.	TGTGCCAGCAGCCAAGAAGCGGGGACAGGGGGCAGGGATATGAAGAAACTGTTTTTT	CASSQEAGTGGRDMKKLFF
TRBV12-3/TRBV12-4	13	TRBJ1-1	TRBD1	.	TGTGCCAGCAGTATCAACCAGGGGGCTGAAGCTTTCTTT	CASSINQGAEAFF
TRBV28	17	TRBJ2-3	.	.	TGTGCCAGCAGTTTGGGGCTCAGGGGCGACAGCACAGATACGCAGTATTTT	CASSLGLRGDSTDTQYF
TRBV19	11	TRBJ2-7	.	.	TGTGCCAGTAGTATTAGGTCCGAGCAGTACTTC	CASSIRSEQYF
TRBV7-2	14	TRBJ1-1	TRBD1	.	TGTGCCAGCAGCGTGGGACAGTTGAACACTGAAGCTTTCTTT	CASSVGQLNTEAFF
TRBV7-2	13	TRBJ2-7	.	.	TGTGCCAGCAGCTTAGGGACTATTAGCGAGCAGTACTTC	CASSLGTISEQYF
TRBV5-1	18	TRBJ2-4	TRBD2	.	TGCGCCAGCAGCTCGACTAGCGGGAGCCCATTGTCCAAAAACATTCAGTACTTC	CASSSTSGSPLSKNIQYF
TRBV6-6	16	TRBJ2-3	TRBD1	.	TGTGCCAGCAGTTACCCCGGACAGGGTGGTACAGATACGCAGTATTTT	CASSYPGQGGTDTQYF
TRBV11-3	13	TRBJ2-5	.	.	TGTGCCAGCAGCCGCCACCGGGAAGAGACCCAGTACTTC	CASSRHREETQYF
TRBV10-3	13	TRBJ2-4	.	.	TGTGCCATCAGTTCGGGACCGCGAAACATTCAGTACTTC	CAISSGPRNIQYF
TRBV4-1	13	TRBJ1-6	.	.	TGCGCCAGCAGAAGGGACATGGGTTCACCCCTCCACTTT	CASRRDMGSPLHF
TRBV6-5	13	TRBJ1-1	.	few	TGTGCCAGCAGACCTGAGTTGAACACTGAAGCTTTCTTT	CASRPELNTEAFF
TRBV5-1	14	TRBJ2-3	TRBD1	.	TGCGCCAGCAGCCTAAACAGGGGGCCAGATACGCAGTATTTT	CASSLNRGPDTQYF
TRBV3-1/TRBV3-2	17	TRBJ2-3	.	.	TGTGCCAGCAGCCAAGAAGGGTGGGAGTCCCACACAGATACGCAGTATTTT	CASSQEGWESHTDTQYF
TRBV18	15	TRBJ2-1	TRBD2	.	TGTGCCAGCTCACCATCGGGACTAGTGGTTTATGAGCAGTTCTTC	CASSPSGLVVYEQFF
TRBV24-1	16	TRBJ2-2	TRBD1	.	TGTGCCACCAGTGCCCTCGGACAGGTGGAAGCCGGGGAGCTGTTTTTT	CATSALGQVEAGELFF
TRBV7-2	14	TRBJ1-5	TRBD1	few	TGTGCCAGCAGCTCGGGACAGGGGAATCAGCCCCAGCATTTT	CASSSGQGNQPQHF
TRBV11-3	17	TRBJ2-3	TRBD2	.	TGTGCCAGCAGCCGCCGGACTAGCGGGAGTGGCACAGATACGCAGTATTTT	CASSRRTSGSGTDTQYF
TRBV6-6	15	TRBJ1-2	.	.	TGTGCCAGCAGTTACTCGAGCCTGGTGGACTATGGCTACACCTTC	CASSYSSLVDYGYTF
TRBV4-2	12	TRBJ2-4	.	.	TGTGCCAGCAGCCTTCCGGGACAACCACAGTACTTC	CASSLPGQPQYF
TRBV6-2/TRBV6-3	17	TRBJ2-2	TRBD1	.	TGTGCCAGCAGTTCCGTACGACAGGGGGTCAACACCGGGGAGCTGTTTTTT	CASSSVRQGVNTGELFF
TRBV30	15	TRBJ1-1	TRBD1	.	TGTGCCAGCGACCCGGGACAGGGGGCTTACCGGGAAGCTTTCTTT	CASDPGQGAYREAFF
TRBV3-1/TRBV3-2	13	TRBJ1-5	.	.	TGTGCCAGCAGCCTGGGGGGGGGTCAGCCCCAGCATTTT	CASSLGGGQPQHF
TRBV19	15	TRBJ2-1	.	.	TGTGCCAGTACCCCAGTAGCGGACTTCTACAATGAGCAGTTCTTC	CASTPVADFYNEQFF
TRBV11-3	16	TRBJ2-1	TRBD2	.	TGTGCCAGCAGCTTAACTAGCGGGAGAACCTACAATGAGCAGTTCTTC	CASSLTSGRTYNEQFF
TRBV14	16	TRBJ1-5	.	.	TGTGCCAGCAGCCAATGGACGCGGCAGATCCATCAGCCCCAGCATTTT	CASSQWTRQIHQPQHF
TRBV4-3	16	TRBJ2-1	.	.	TGCGCCAGCAGCCAAGATCCGGGGCTTGCCTACAATGAGCAGTTCTTC	CASSQDPGLAYNEQFF
TRBV19	13	TRBJ1-1	.	.	TGTGCCAGTAGAGAGGCCGAGGCCGCTGAAGCTTTCTTT	CASREAEAAEAFF
TRBV18	13	TRBJ2-7	.	.	TGTGCCAGCTCACACTCCGAATCCTACGAGCAGTACTTC	CASSHSESYEQYF
TRBV5-1	17	TRBJ2-3	TRBD2	.	TGCGCCAGCAGCTTGGCTCTAGCGGGAGGAGGCACAGATACGCAGTATTTT	CASSLALAGGGTDTQYF
TRBV6-5	16	TRBJ1-6	.	once	TGTGCCAGCAGTTACTCGAGTCTGGCCCTTAATTCACCCCTCCACTTT	CASSYSSLALNSPLHF
TRBV12-3/TRBV12-4	12	TRBJ2-7	.	.	TGTGCCAGCAGTTTGACAGGAGGCGAGCAGTACTTC	CASSLTGGEQYF
TRBV18	14	TRBJ2-2	.	.	TGTGCCAGCTCACCATCGGCATACACCGGGGAGCTGTTTTTT	CASSPSAYTGELFF
TRBV24-1	19	TRBJ2-3	TRBD2	.	TGTGCCACCAGTGATTTGGGCCAGGGGAAGACTAGCGGTCCAGATACGCAGTATTTT	CATSDLGQGKTSGPDTQYF
TRBV2	14	TRBJ2-5	TRBD1	.	TGTGCCAGCAGTGCCGGCAGGGGGCGGGAGACCCAGTACTTC	CASSAGRGRETQYF
TRBV27	19	TRBJ2-1	TRBD2	.	TGTGCCAGCGGCGGATCAGCGGGAGGGCTCCGAATCTCCTACAATGAGCAGTTCTTC	CASGGSAGGLRISYNEQFF
TRBV19	20	TRBJ1-1	.	once	TGTGCCAGTAGTATAGATCTCAGTCGAACTAACAGCCGGATGAGTACTGAAGCTTTCTTT	CASSIDLSRTNSRMSTEAFF
TRBV24-1	16	TRBJ2-1	TRBD2	.	TGTGCCACCAGTGACATTAGCGGGTCTTCCTACAATGAGCAGTTCTTC	CATSDISGSSYNEQFF
TRBV6-5	14	TRBJ1-3	.	.	TGTGCCAGCAGTTCAACAAACTCTGGAAACACCATATATTTT	CASSSTNSGNTIYF